This T cell receptor beta chain stems from a study of cytomegalovirus exposure and HLA in healthy donors. General study results and limits: A missense variant in DCLRE1C was later tied to TCR beta V- and J-gene trimming.

Likely unrecorded immune exposures existed in these nominally healthy donors. This clone has a single count. Its antigen is unknown. PCR involved 60 Vbeta and 13 Jbeta primers. Generated by immunoSEQ multiplex PCR, the TCRdb table keeps only in-frame clones and is missing some. This sample carries 180,000 or so clones, 65% to 75% of them seen once, and the ten largest clones take roughly 2.5%. The germline V gene encodes CDR1 MGHDK and CDR2 SYGVNS. Trimming pared 8 bases from V and 4 bases from J, leaving 9 bases between. The CDR3 covers 13 residues. The chain is built from TRBV25-1 and TRBJ1-6; no definite D call. This clonotype was obtained from a human donor in good health. Sequencing was performed on PBMCs. CDR3 sequence (DNA): TGTGCCAGCCGACGGGAGTATAATTCACCCCTCCACTTT. Amino acid sequence: CASRREYNSPLHF.